Following are 2 T cell receptor beta chains from one sample sequenced in a study of blood T cell repertoires in COVID-19 (dated by TCRdb to 2020 to 2021). Library preparation employed the immunoSEQ multiplex PCR assay. The table comes from immuneACCESS by way of TCRdb, which keeps in-frame sequences with V and J called. Part of the clones is missing from these tables; in studies checked, under half for an unresolved V gene and the rest for unknown reasons. The sample table records about 100,000 clones; almost 80% of these occur just once. Of the sample, about an eighth falls within the top ten clones. Sequenced material: peripheral blood. The receptor source for this set is a woman between 65 and 79 years old with acute or convalescent COVID-19.

The gene calls are TRBV7-2 and TRBJ2-1, with 14 nucleotides matching TRBD2. This CDR3 is built from 18 residues. Germline V CDR1 and CDR2: SGHTA, FQGNSA. V shed 4 bases and J 0 bases; nucleotides not matched to a gene: 5. CDR3 in DNA: TGTGCCAGCAGCTGGACTAGCGGGGGGCAGAGCTCCTACAATGAGCAGTTCTTC. This gives the protein CASSWTSGGQSSYNEQFF.

This clone has only a few counts. This chain connects TRBV19 to TRBJ2-5; weak D call: TRBD1 (6 bases). Trimming left V 3 bases short and J 1 base short, with 12 bases between. Germline V gives CDR1 LNHDA, CDR2 SQIVND (reference sequence). The CDR3 length is 15 residues. CDR3 loop: CASSILQGGQETQYF. Written as DNA, the CDR3 is TGTGCCAGTAGTATCCTACAAGGGGGCCAAGAGACCCAGTACTTC.